The sequence of this T cell receptor beta chain was determined in a study of early T cells in non-severe SARS-CoV-2 infection. This clonotype turned up a few times. Via MiXCR, TCRdb re-called the 5' RACE reads, giving one row per CDR3 protein. The data contain 64,000 or so distinct CDR3 sequences, around 10% of them singletons. The CDR3 sequence is 13 residues long. The V end lost 5 bases, the J end lost 2 bases, and 7 bases lay between the germline ends. CDR1 is SGHTA and CDR2 is FQGTGA in the germline V gene. This clonotype was sampled from an adult who was a healthcare worker with PCR-confirmed SARS-CoV-2 infection or an uninfected control (not recorded which). Sample: whole blood, taken at baseline. V and J are TRBV7-3 and TRBJ1-3; perhaps TRBD1 as D (5 bases). CDR3 DNA sequence: TGTGCCAGCAGCCGGACAACTGGAAACACCATATATTTT. It codes for CASSRTTGNTIYF.